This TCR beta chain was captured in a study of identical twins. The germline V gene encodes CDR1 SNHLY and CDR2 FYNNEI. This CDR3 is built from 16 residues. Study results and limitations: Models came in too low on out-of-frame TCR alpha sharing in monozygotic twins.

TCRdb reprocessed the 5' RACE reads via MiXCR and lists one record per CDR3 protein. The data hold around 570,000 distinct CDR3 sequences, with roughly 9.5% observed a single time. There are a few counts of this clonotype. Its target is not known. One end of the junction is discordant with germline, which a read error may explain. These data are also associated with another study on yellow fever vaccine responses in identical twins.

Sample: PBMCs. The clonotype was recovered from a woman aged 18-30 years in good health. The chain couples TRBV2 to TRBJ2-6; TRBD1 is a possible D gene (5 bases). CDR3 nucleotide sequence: TGTGCCAGCAGCCCCGTCACGGGTCCTGGGGCCAACCTCCTGACTTTC. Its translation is CASSPVTGPGANLLTF.